The sequence of this TCR beta chain was determined in a study of Graves' ophthalmopathy and Graves' hyperthyroidism. TCR beta CDR3 amplification used RNA transcripts. Second-round multiplex PCR came after first-round RT-PCR with HTBI primers. TCRdb analysed the multiplex PCR reads with MiXCR anew, one entry per CDR3 protein. This table has hundreds of thousands of distinct CDR3 sequences, roughly 41% appearing once. There are 13 residues in the CDR3. The germline V and J ends were trimmed by 5 bases and 4 bases, with 11 bases remaining between them. Per germline, CDR1 MNHEY and CDR2 SVGEGT. The genes are TRBV6-2 or TRBV6-3 and TRBJ2-5; D unclear. Sequenced: peripheral blood. This receptor was obtained from an adult man with Graves' ophthalmopathy. CDR3 protein: CASSRDPRETQYF. CDR3 DNA sequence: TGTGCCAGCAGTAGAGACCCCCGAGAGACCCAGTACTTC.